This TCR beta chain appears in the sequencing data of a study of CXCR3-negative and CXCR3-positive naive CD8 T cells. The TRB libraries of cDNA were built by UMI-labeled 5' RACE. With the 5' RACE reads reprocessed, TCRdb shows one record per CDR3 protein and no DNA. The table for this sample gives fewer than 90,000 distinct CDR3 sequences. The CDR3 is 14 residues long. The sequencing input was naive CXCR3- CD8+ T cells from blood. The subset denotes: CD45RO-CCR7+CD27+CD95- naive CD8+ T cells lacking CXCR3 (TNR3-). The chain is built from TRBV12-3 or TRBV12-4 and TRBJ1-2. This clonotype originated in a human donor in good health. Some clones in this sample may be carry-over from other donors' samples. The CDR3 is CASGPGSYYEGYTF.